One and the same sample provided the 28 T cell receptor beta chains below, sequenced in a study of CD4 T cells in relation to SARS-CoV-2 and coronaviruses. Antigens of these TCRs are unknown. The unexposed donors gave CD4+ T cells in about 2010-2019, prior to COVID-19. After about 10 days of culture, CD4+ T cells were isolated. Produced via immunoSEQ multiplex PCR; TCRdb's table is partial and in-frame only. This table holds about 20,000 clones, roughly 80% found once. The sample was CD4+ T cells from PBMCs, cultured in vitro. The receptors stem from a human donor in good health.

This clone was recorded once. The chain employs TRBV6-2 or TRBV6-3 and TRBJ1-5; no definite D call. The CDR3 runs to 17 residues. Germline V gives CDR1 MNHEY, CDR2 SVGEGT. Trimming took off 6 bases at V and 6 bases at J, with 24 bases between the two ends. Here the CDR3 DNA reads TGTGCCAGCAGCATTCGGGCCCGACACGGTGGTAGTCAGCCCCAGCATTTT. Its translation is CASSIRARHGGSQPQHF.

V usage is TRBV28 and J usage is TRBJ2-1; 12 nucleotides line up with TRBD2. Germline V CDR1 and CDR2: MDHEN, SYDVKM. The V segment lost 6 bases and the J segment 0 bases; nucleotides outside the gene matches: 6. The CDR3 covers 17 residues. The CDR3 DNA is TGTGCCAGCAGGGAGACTAGCGGGGGCATCTCCTACAATGAGCAGTTCTTC. Amino acids: CASRETSGGISYNEQFF.

The rearrangement uses TRBV3-1 (or the pseudogene TRBV3-2) and TRBJ2-1; D ambiguous. Trimming cost V 4 bases and J 10 bases, with 14 bases left between them. CDR1 LGHDT and CDR2 YNNKEL come from the germline V gene (reference sequence). The CDR3 consists of 13 residues. In DNA, the CDR3 is TGTGCCAGCAGCCCTGACGGAAGGCAGGAGCAGTTCTTC. Translation: CASSPDGRQEQFF.

The CDR3 DNA follows: TGCAGTGCTAGTTTGGGCGGCTCTGGGGCCAACGTCCTGACTTTC. As protein: CSASLGGSGANVLTF. The chain is built from TRBV20-1 and TRBJ2-6, with no clear D. This CDR3 has 15 residues. Trimming took 3 bases from V and 0 from J, leaving 9 bases between them. Germline CDR1 and CDR2: DFQATT and SNEGSKA (reference sequence).

The rearrangement uses TRBV10-3 and TRBJ2-3; the match to TRBD2 covers 7 bases. This CDR3 is built from 16 residues. Germline assignment: CDR1 ENHRY and CDR2 SYGVKD. The V segment lost 0 bases and the J segment 3 bases; nucleotides outside the gene matches: 6. Here the CDR3 DNA reads TGTGCCATCAGTGAGTCTCGCGGGAGCGGTACAGATACGCAGTATTTT. Translation: CAISESRGSGTDTQYF.

This clone qualifies as large. The V gene is TRBV5-1, the J gene TRBJ2-6; TRBD2 might be the D (6 bases). V lost 7 bases, J lost 0 bases, and 11 bases lay in between. The CDR3 loop spans 15 amino acids. Germline V gene sequence: CDR1 SGHRS, CDR2 YFSETQ. This CDR3 is CASHTGGSGANVLTF. In DNA form, the CDR3 reads TGCGCCAGCCACACCGGGGGCTCTGGGGCCAACGTCCTGACTTTC. The full variable domain, in which reference TRBV5-1 and TRBJ2-6 provide the parts outside the CDR3, is KAGVTQTPRYLIKTRGQQVTLSCSPISGHRSVSWYQQTPGQGLQFLFEYFSETQRNKGNFPGRFSGRQFSNSRSEMNVSTLELGDSALYLCASHTGGSGANVLTFGAGSRLTVL.

CDR3 sequence: CASSYSAGRETQYF. CDR3 DNA: TGTGCCAGCAGTTACTCAGCGGGCAGGGAGACCCAGTACTTC. The J gene is TRBJ2-5, the V gene TRBV6-2 or TRBV6-3, with D perhaps TRBD2 (6 bases). Germline V gene sequence: CDR1 MNHEY, CDR2 SVGEGT. The V and J ends lost 0 bases and 5 bases respectively, with 10 bases between them. The CDR3 totals 14 residues.

V and J are TRBV27 and TRBJ2-7; 8 bases are a match to TRBD1. Germline V CDR1 and CDR2: MNHEY, SMNVEV (reference sequence). With V trimmed by 6 bases and J by 5 bases, 3 bases remained unmatched. The CDR3 extends over 12 amino acids. CDR3 sequence (DNA): TGTGCCAGCAGGACAGGGGCCCACGAGCAGTACTTC. Its protein product is CASRTGAHEQYF.

V gene TRBV18 combines with J gene TRBJ2-6; possible D gene TRBD1, 5 bases. Per the germline V gene, CDR1 is KGHSH and CDR2 is LQKENI. The ends were cut back, 3 bases at V and 2 bases at J, with 14 bases in the middle. CDR3 size: 17 residues. The DNA of the CDR3 is TGTGCCAGCTCACCGGGGCGGTCGAACGCTGGGGCCAACGTCCTGACTTTC. Amino acid sequence: CASSPGRSNAGANVLTF.

This clone appeared a few times. The chain carries TRBV7-9 and TRBJ1-1; D remains ambiguous. Germline CDR1 SEHNR, CDR2 FQNEAQ (reference sequence). V lost 3 bases, J lost 2 bases, and 10 bases lay in between. CDR3 length equals 14 residues. CDR3: CASSLLGRNTEAFF. The CDR3 region has the DNA TGTGCCAGCAGCTTGCTGGGGAGAAACACTGAAGCTTTCTTT.

The chain joins TRBV15 to TRBJ1-5; 8 positions agree with TRBD1. J lost 7 bases, V lost 1 base, and 9 bases had no gene match. The germline V gene encodes CDR1 LNHNV and CDR2 YYDKDF (reference sequence). The CDR3 length is 16 residues. DNA of the CDR3: TGTGCCACCAGCAGAGGTCCGACAGGGGAGGACCAGCCCCAGCATTTT. This sequence encodes CATSRGPTGEDQPQHF. Full variable domain (missing parts from reference TRBV15 and TRBJ1-5): DAMVIQNPRYQVTQFGKPVTLSCSQTLNHNVMYWYQQKSSQAPKLLFHYYDKDFNNEADTPDNFQSRRPNTSFCFLDIRSPGLGDTAMYLCATSRGPTGEDQPQHFGDGTRLSIL.

The rearrangement links TRBV5-1 to TRBJ2-7, with 10 bases matching TRBD1. The CDR3 extends over 17 amino acids. With V trimmed by 4 bases and J by 5 bases, 15 bases remained unmatched. The germline V gene encodes CDR1 SGHRS and CDR2 YFSETQ. CDR3 sequence reads: CASSETTGTGDFHEQYF. Written as DNA, the CDR3 is TGCGCCAGCAGCGAGACAACCGGGACAGGGGACTTCCACGAGCAGTACTTC.

This chain joins TRBV11-2 and TRBJ2-5; a possible D gene is TRBD2 (5 bases). The germline V and J ends were trimmed by 4 bases and 7 bases, with 16 bases remaining between them. Germline values: CDR1 SGHAT, CDR2 FQNNGV. The CDR3 has 14 amino acids. The CDR3 DNA follows: TGTGCCAGCAGCTCAATAGACGGGGTCGGGACCCAGTACTTC. The encoded protein is CASSSIDGVGTQYF.

J is TRBJ2-2 and V is TRBV6-5; D is undetermined. Trimming took 9 bases from V and 10 from J, leaving 15 bases between them. Per the germline V gene, CDR1 is MNHEY and CDR2 is SVGAGI. This CDR3 is 12 amino acids long. CDR3: CASRAGRTELFF. The CDR3 DNA follows: TGTGCCAGTCGGGCAGGCCGCACGGAGCTGTTTTTT.

The J gene is TRBJ1-2, the V gene TRBV5-1; D ambiguous. Between the trimmed V and J ends, which lost 3 bases and 0 bases, there was a span of 9 bases. Germline loops: CDR1 SGHRS, CDR2 YFSETQ. The CDR3 totals 14 residues. The CDR3 DNA reads as TGCGCCAGCAGCTCGGACCCAGCTAACTATGGCTACACCTTC. It encodes CASSSDPANYGYTF.

CDR3 sequence reads: CASSLGVTFDSPLHF. CDR3 bases: TGTGCCAGCAGCTTAGGGGTTACTTTTGATTCACCCCTCCACTTT. J is TRBJ1-6 and V is TRBV7-9; D is uncertain. The CDR3 extends over 15 amino acids. V was shortened by 1 base and J by 8 bases, with 12 bases between the two germline ends. Germline values: CDR1 SEHNR, CDR2 FQNEAQ (reference sequence).

The J gene is TRBJ1-1, the V gene TRBV7-3; possibly TRBD1 for D (5 bases). The germline gives CDR1 SGHTA, CDR2 FQGTGA. Trimming pared 5 bases from V and 1 base from J, leaving 17 bases between. The CDR3 covers 16 residues. CDR3 amino acids: CASSPGGGGSNTEAFF. CDR3 in DNA: TGTGCCAGCAGCCCTGGTGGGGGGGGATCGAACACTGAAGCTTTCTTT.

V and J are TRBV29-1 and TRBJ2-4; D is possibly TRBD1 (6 bases). The V end was cut by 3 bases, the J end by 3 bases, with 9 bases between. This CDR3 comprises 13 residues. Germline-derived CDR1 and CDR2 are SQVTM and ANQGSEA. The DNA for the CDR3 is TGCAGCGTTGATGGCAGGGGCAAAAACATTCAGTACTTC. Translating it yields CSVDGRGKNIQYF.

The CDR3 loop reads CATSVPGQGGDEQFF. DNA for the CDR3: TGTGCCACCTCCGTCCCGGGACAGGGGGGGGATGAGCAGTTCTTC. The chain has TRBV24-1 and TRBJ2-1; TRBD1 aligns across 11 bases. J gave up 8 bases and V 9 bases, and 11 bases lay outside the gene matches. Germline V gives CDR1 KGHDR, CDR2 SFDVKD. This CDR3 has 15 residues.

CDR3 coding DNA: TGTGCCAGCAGCTTAGGGGTCGCGGAGTCAGATACGCAGTATTTT. It codes for CASSLGVAESDTQYF. The rearrangement links TRBV7-2 to TRBJ2-3; D uncertain. V lost 1 base and J lost 4, with 12 bases in between. The CDR3 consists of 15 residues. The germline V gene has CDR1 SGHTA and CDR2 FQGNSA.

The V gene is TRBV2, the J gene TRBJ1-6; D unclear. The CDR3 loop spans 15 amino acids. The germline V and J ends were trimmed by 4 bases and 10 bases, with 17 bases remaining between them. CDR1 and CDR2 (germline): SNHLY, FYNNEI. The CDR3 DNA sequence: TGTGCCAGCAGTGTTGACGACGGTTCGCGGTCACCCCTCCACTTT. Amino acids: CASSVDDGSRSPLHF. The full variable domain, in which reference TRBV2 and TRBJ1-6 provide the parts outside the CDR3, is EPEVTQTPSHQVTQMGQEVILRCVPISNHLYFYWYRQILGQKVEFLVSFYNNEISEKSEIFDDQFSVERPDGSNFTLKIRSTKLEDSAMYFCASSVDDGSRSPLHFGNGTRLTVT.

V and J are TRBV28 and TRBJ2-2; D unresolved. CDR3 length: 10 amino acids. Germline lookup yields CDR1 MDHEN and CDR2 SYDVKM. V lost 6 bases to trimming and J lost 11 bases, with 7 bases between them. This chain's CDR3 is CASSLSELFF. CDR3 coding DNA: TGTGCCAGCAGCTTGTCTGAGCTGTTTTTT.

V is TRBV14 and J is TRBJ1-3; D gene ambiguous. Germline V gene lookup returns CDR1 SGHDN and CDR2 FVKESK. V shed 8 bases and J shed 0 bases, with 11 bases lying between them. The CDR3 is 14 residues long. The CDR3, as DNA: TGTGCCAGCCGCGGCTGGGACTCTGGAAACACCATATATTTT. It translates to CASRGWDSGNTIYF.

This chain uses TRBV5-6 with TRBJ2-7; D may correspond to TRBD1 or TRBD2 (5 bases each). Trimming cost V 6 bases and J 1 base, with 20 bases left between them. Germline CDR1 reads SGHDT; CDR2 reads YYEEEE. This CDR3 has 16 amino acids. The CDR3 sequence is CASNPLAGTDSYEQYF. For the CDR3, the DNA is TGTGCCAGCAACCCCCTCGCCGGGACGGATTCCTACGAGCAGTACTTC.

The chain couples TRBV20-1 to TRBJ2-7; the D gene could be TRBD1 or TRBD2 (5 bases each). Germline lookup yields CDR1 DFQATT and CDR2 SNEGSKA (reference sequence). This CDR3 has 14 residues. V lost 3 bases and J 1 base, leaving 13 bases between the germline ends. The CDR3, as DNA: TGCAGTGCTAGTAACCGGGACGGATCCTACGAGCAGTACTTC. Encoded protein: CSASNRDGSYEQYF.

This chain uses TRBV5-1 with TRBJ2-5; D gene uncertain. Germline V gene lookup returns CDR1 SGHRS and CDR2 YFSETQ. The V and J ends lost 5 bases and 4 bases respectively, with 9 bases between them. The CDR3 loop spans 12 amino acids. CDR3 in amino acids: CASSMGGETQYF. The CDR3 nucleotides read TGCGCCAGCAGTATGGGTGGAGAGACCCAGTACTTC.

This rearrangement joins TRBV5-4 to TRBJ2-1; D ambiguous. V was trimmed by 0 bases and J by 15 bases, leaving 10 bases between them. Germline CDR1 reads SGHNT; CDR2 reads YYREEE (reference sequence). The CDR3 extends over 11 amino acids. Here the CDR3 DNA reads TGTGCCAGCAGCTTGGACTCGGACCCGTTCTTC. This sequence encodes CASSLDSDPFF.

This sequence joins TRBV5-1 and TRBJ2-7; 12 bases are shared with TRBD2. CDR1 SGHRS and CDR2 YFSETQ come from the germline V gene. CDR3 length equals 15 residues. V lost 4 bases to trimming and J lost 3 bases; unmatched junction nucleotides: 5. CDR3 sequence: CASSVGTSGLYEQYF. CDR3 DNA: TGCGCCAGCAGCGTAGGGACTAGCGGGCTCTACGAGCAGTACTTC.